One sample yielded the 29 T cell receptor beta chains listed below, sequenced in a study of shared clonotypes between healthy human individuals. As defined, naive CD8 cells were CD45RO-negative and positively selected for CCR7, with terminally differentiated effector memory CD45RA+ cells excluded. Only in-frame clones appear in the TCRdb table, and some are missing; sequencing was by immunoSEQ multiplex PCR. Here the sample spans about 2 million clones, roughly 95% being singletons. The source material was naive CD8+ T cells sorted from blood. The receptors originated from a young man in good health.

The V call is TRBV18, the J call TRBJ2-5; D gene ambiguous. The ends were cut back, 2 bases at V and 0 bases at J, with 4 bases in the middle. Germline values: CDR1 KGHSH, CDR2 LQKENI. The CDR3 has 13 residues. The CDR3 nucleotides read TGTGCCAGCTCACCAGGGCACCAAGAGACCCAGTACTTC. Translating it yields CASSPGHQETQYF.

The chain has TRBV5-1 and TRBJ2-7; D gene uncertain. Trimming removed 2 bases from V and 5 bases from J, with 8 bases in between. The germline gives CDR1 SGHRS, CDR2 YFSETQ. The CDR3 totals 12 residues. The CDR3 here is CASSLAPNEQYF. CDR3 sequence (DNA): TGCGCCAGCAGCTTAGCACCCAACGAGCAGTACTTC.

The J gene is TRBJ2-3, the V gene TRBV11-2, with D unclear. The CDR3 totals 11 residues. Germline CDR1 reads SGHAT; CDR2 reads FQNNGV. V lost 3 bases and J 5 bases, leaving 3 bases between the germline ends. The CDR3 DNA follows: TGTGCCAGCAGCTTTCTAGATACGCAGTATTTT. Its translation: CASSFLDTQYF.

This clone was detected only once. The chain recombines TRBV30 with TRBJ2-7; possibly TRBD1 for D (6 bases). This CDR3 region has 14 residues. The germline V and J ends were trimmed by 2 bases and 3 bases, with 14 bases remaining between them. Germline CDR1 is GTSNPN and CDR2 is SVGIG (reference sequence). CDR3 loop: CAWSPGEANYEQYF. The CDR3 bases are TGTGCCTGGAGTCCAGGGGAAGCAAACTACGAGCAGTACTTC.

The chain uses TRBV7-8 and TRBJ2-5; TRBD1 agrees at 7 bases. The CDR3 runs to 15 residues. Germline V gene sequence: CDR1 SGHVS, CDR2 FQNEAQ. The trim removed 2 bases at V and 5 bases at J, leaving 8 bases unmatched. CDR3: CASSLLGGSRETQYF. Here the CDR3 DNA reads TGTGCCAGCAGCTTATTAGGGGGCTCTAGGGAGACCCAGTACTTC.

The CDR3 loop is CASSLAGDSSYEQYF. In DNA, the CDR3 is TGTGCCAGCAGCTTGGCCGGGGACTCGTCCTACGAGCAGTACTTC. The chain joins TRBV5-4 to TRBJ2-7; weak D call: TRBD2 (6 bases). Trimming took off 0 bases at V and 1 base at J, with 11 bases between the two ends. The CDR3 consists of 15 residues. Germline V gene sequence: CDR1 SGHNT, CDR2 YYREEE (reference sequence).

Of note for this clone: Other DNA sequences in this sample translate to the same CDR3. The chain links TRBV5-6 to TRBJ2-5; D may be TRBD1 (5 bases). The assigned J gene may be wrong: the sequence end matches TRBJ2-7 better. CDR3 length: 13 residues. CDR1 SGHDT and CDR2 YYEEEE come from the germline V gene. CDR3: CASSLEGSYEQYF. CDR3 bases: TGTGCCAGCAGCTTGGAGGGGTCCTACGAGCAGTACTTC.

This clone was seen just once. This chain uses TRBV9 with TRBJ2-1; 14 bases line up with TRBD2. The germline V gene has CDR1 SGDLS and CDR2 YYNGEE. Germline trimming cut 5 bases from V and 10 bases from J; bases unmatched to any gene: 11. This CDR3 spans 16 amino acids. DNA of the CDR3: TGTGCCAGCAGGGACGGACTAGCGGGAGGTTTCTGGGAGCAGTTCTTC. Its translation is CASRDGLAGGFWEQFF.

V and J are TRBV5-4 and TRBJ2-3; D gene uncertain. The CDR3 runs 14 residues. Germline V gene data show CDR1 as SGHNT and CDR2 as YYREEE (reference sequence). V was shortened by 4 bases and J by 0 bases, with 9 bases between the two germline ends. The CDR3 here is CASSLIYSTDTQYF. Written as DNA, the CDR3 is TGTGCCAGCAGCCTCATATATAGCACAGATACGCAGTATTTT.

This clone was detected once. The chain uses TRBV10-3 and TRBJ2-5, with TRBD2 matching over 16 bases. The CDR3 totals 16 residues. With V trimmed by 5 bases and J by 5 bases, 5 bases remained unmatched. Germline values: CDR1 ENHRY, CDR2 SYGVKD. This chain's CDR3 is CAISTGTSGGAETQYF. The CDR3 DNA follows: TGTGCCATCAGTACCGGGACTAGCGGGGGGGCGGAGACCCAGTACTTC.

The rearrangement uses TRBV11-2 and TRBJ1-1; D call uncertain. In germline, CDR1 is SGHAT, CDR2 FQNNGV. The CDR3 runs to 14 residues. The V end was cut by 5 bases, the J end by 1 base, with 11 bases between. The CDR3: CASSPPPQNTEAFF. DNA of the CDR3: TGTGCCAGCAGCCCGCCACCCCAGAACACTGAAGCTTTCTTT. Based on the CDR3 plus reference TRBV11-2 and TRBJ1-1, the full variable domain is EAGVAQSPRYKIIEKRQSVAFWCNPISGHATLYWYQQILGQGPKLLIQFQNNGVVDDSQLPKDRFSAERLKGVDSTLKIQPAKLEDSAVYLCASSPPPQNTEAFFGQGTRLTVV.

This clone appeared once. The same CDR3 is also encoded by other DNA sequences in this sample. V is TRBV28 and J is TRBJ2-7; no reliable D call. The CDR3 consists of 13 residues. Trimming shortened V by 5 bases and J by 0 bases, and 8 bases separated the two germline ends. Germline-derived CDR1 and CDR2 are MDHEN and SYDVKM. The CDR3 sequence is CASSPVSSYEQYF. DNA of the CDR3: TGTGCCAGCAGTCCGGTGAGCTCCTACGAGCAGTACTTC.

The chain joins TRBV27 to TRBJ2-7, with 7 bases identical to TRBD2. Trimming removed 3 bases from V and 7 bases from J; junction bases left unmatched: 9. Germline V gene lookup returns CDR1 MNHEY and CDR2 SMNVEV (reference sequence). The CDR3 runs to 14 residues. The chain's CDR3 is CASSFTDAAGEQYF. CDR3 sequence (DNA): TGTGCCAGCAGTTTTACGGACGCAGCGGGGGAGCAGTACTTC.

This clone was seen just once. The chain recombines TRBV7-2 with TRBJ2-7; maybe TRBD1 (6 bases). V lost 0 bases and J 9 bases, leaving 9 bases between the germline ends. Germline V gene data show CDR1 as SGHTA and CDR2 as FQGNSA. The CDR3 totals 12 residues. The CDR3 sequence is CASSLAGTWQYF. CDR3 bases: TGTGCCAGCAGCTTAGCCGGGACATGGCAGTACTTC. Together with reference TRBV7-2 and TRBJ2-7, the CDR3 gives the full variable domain: GAGVSQSPSNKVTEKGKDVELRCDPISGHTALYWYRQSLGQGLEFLIYFQGNSAPDKSGLPSDRFSAERTGGSVSTLTIQRTQQEDSAVYLCASSLAGTWQYFGPGTRLTVT.

This chain joins TRBV4-1 and TRBJ2-2, with no clear D. In germline, CDR1 is MGHRA, CDR2 YSYEKL. CDR3 size: 13 residues. Between the trimmed V and J ends, which lost 5 bases and 2 bases, there was a span of 6 bases. The CDR3 coding sequence is TGCGCCAGCAGCTTTGATAACACCGGGGAGCTGTTTTTT. It codes for CASSFDNTGELFF.

The chain has TRBV5-1 and TRBJ2-1; 10 nucleotides match TRBD1. Germline values: CDR1 SGHRS, CDR2 YFSETQ. With V trimmed by 7 bases and J by 9 bases, 16 bases remained unmatched. The CDR3 totals 16 residues. CDR3 amino acids: CASAPPSLGQGSEQFF. CDR3 sequence (DNA): TGCGCCAGCGCCCCACCAAGCCTGGGACAGGGGTCTGAGCAGTTCTTC.

The chain employs TRBV29-1 and TRBJ2-7, with D hard to call. Germline CDR1 and CDR2: SQVTM and ANQGSEA. Trimming took off 3 bases at V and 6 bases at J, with 9 bases between the two ends. The CDR3 runs 11 residues. CDR3 in DNA: TGCAGCGTTGAGGTGGTGGGCGAGCAGTACTTC. This codes for CSVEVVGEQYF.

The chain recombines TRBV15 with TRBJ1-1; D call uncertain. The germline V gene has CDR1 LNHNV and CDR2 YYDKDF (reference sequence). This CDR3 is built from 15 residues. Trimming took off 11 bases at V and 3 bases at J, with 22 bases between the two ends. CDR3 bases: TGTGCCGCCCTTAGTTCTCAGGAAAGGTACACTGAAGCTTTCTTT. Protein product: CAALSSQERYTEAFF.

The rearrangement uses TRBV19 and TRBJ2-7; possible D gene TRBD1, 6 bases. The CDR3 consists of 13 residues. V was cut by 5 bases and J by 4 bases, with 12 bases left in between. Germline CDR1 LNHDA, CDR2 SQIVND (reference sequence). Written as DNA, the CDR3 is TGTGCCAGTAGTGTCGGGACACCGTACGAGCAGTACTTC. This sequence encodes CASSVGTPYEQYF.

A word on this clone: Other DNA sequences in the same sample also yield this CDR3. V is TRBV27 and J is TRBJ2-7, with 11 positions matching TRBD1. Unmatched junction bases numbered 3, after V lost 8 bases and J lost 3 bases. The CDR3 length is 13 residues. Looked up from germline, CDR1 is MNHEY and CDR2 is SMNVEV (reference sequence). The CDR3: CASSGQGVYEQYF. CDR3 nucleotides: TGTGCCAGCTCGGGACAGGGGGTCTACGAGCAGTACTTC.

A word on this clone: This CDR3 is also generated by other DNA sequences in the sample. V is TRBV10-3 and J is TRBJ2-7, with 7 bases fitting TRBD1. V gave up 3 bases and J gave up 2 bases; unmatched junction bases: 4. Germline CDR1 and CDR2: ENHRY and SYGVKD. The CDR3 contains 14 residues. The CDR3 DNA sequence: TGTGCCATCAGTGACCCGGGACAGACCTACGAGCAGTACTTC. This codes for CAISDPGQTYEQYF.

The chain combines TRBV7-3 with TRBJ2-3, with D uncertain. This CDR3 spans 14 amino acids. V lost 0 bases to trimming and J lost 0 bases, with 4 bases between them. Germline-derived CDR1 and CDR2 are SGHTA and FQGTGA. The CDR3 region is CASSLTDSTDTQYF. CDR3 in DNA: TGTGCCAGCAGCTTAACCGACAGCACAGATACGCAGTATTTT.

CDR3 bases: TGTGCCAGCAGTGAAGCGAGTACCACCGGTCAGCCCCAGCATTTT. This gives the protein CASSEASTTGQPQHF. The chain links TRBV6-1 to TRBJ1-5; D call uncertain. V dropped 0 bases and J dropped 6 bases, with 12 bases sitting between them. Per germline, CDR1 MNHNS and CDR2 SASEGT. This CDR3 is 15 amino acids long.

The chain links TRBV11-2 to TRBJ1-3; possible D gene TRBD1, 5 bases. The CDR3 runs 16 residues. Germline-derived CDR1 and CDR2 are SGHAT and FQNNGV. Trimming took 2 bases from V and 0 from J, leaving 11 bases between them. CDR3 loop: CASSLIGQGSGNTIYF. CDR3 nucleotide sequence: TGTGCCAGCAGCTTAATTGGGCAGGGCTCTGGAAACACCATATATTTT.

The genes are TRBV10-2 and TRBJ2-7; D is unresolved. Germline CDR1 and CDR2: WSHSY and SAAADI. This CDR3 region has 13 residues. The V end lost 4 bases, the J end lost 3 bases, and 10 bases lay between the germline ends. This CDR3 reads CASSGPVIYEQYF. The CDR3 nucleotides are TGCGCCAGCAGTGGCCCGGTAATCTACGAGCAGTACTTC.

The J gene is TRBJ2-7, the V gene TRBV28, with D maybe TRBD1 (5 bases). Per germline, CDR1 MDHEN and CDR2 SYDVKM. The V and J ends lost 2 bases and 2 bases respectively, with 10 bases between them. The CDR3 is 14 amino acids. The CDR3 bases are TGTGCCAGCAGTTTAAGGGCAGGGACCTACGAGCAGTACTTC. Translating gives CASSLRAGTYEQYF.

The V gene is TRBV7-9, the J gene TRBJ2-2, with TRBD1 matching 7 bases. Germline CDR1 and CDR2: SEHNR and FQNEAQ (reference sequence). The length of the CDR3 is 16 residues. V was clipped by 2 bases and J by 4 bases; unmatched bases: 7. The CDR3 nucleotides read TGTGCCAGCAGCTTATCAGAGGGGGCGGTCACCGGGGAGCTGTTTTTT. Its protein is CASSLSEGAVTGELFF.

With respect to this clone: Other DNA sequences of this sample code for an identical CDR3. This chain links TRBV7-6 with TRBJ2-7; weak D call: TRBD2 (5 bases). The length of the CDR3 is 12 residues. Trimming removed 5 bases from V and 4 bases from J, with 9 bases in between. Germline-derived CDR1 and CDR2 are SGHVS and FNYEAQ. The chain's CDR3 is CASSPEGYEQYF. In DNA, the CDR3 is TGTGCCAGCAGCCCCGAGGGATACGAGCAGTACTTC.

The chain has TRBV19 and TRBJ2-1; TRBD1 is a possible D gene (6 bases). Between the trimmed V and J ends, which lost 3 bases and 0 bases, there was a span of 9 bases. Germline CDR1 reads LNHDA; CDR2 reads SQIVND (reference sequence). CDR3 length: 15 residues. The DNA of the CDR3 is TGTGCCAGTAGTATGACAGGCCTCTCCTACAATGAGCAGTTCTTC. Translation: CASSMTGLSYNEQFF.